This T cell receptor beta chain was profiled in a study of blood T cell repertoires in COVID-19. V was pared by 0 bases and J by 0 bases, with 14 bases between. The CDR3 is 16 residues long. Germline V gene data show CDR1 as GTSNPN and CDR2 as SVGIG (reference sequence). This clone came up a few times. Seattle's enrolled individuals joined amid active infection and were then monitored longitudinally. Per the original data handling: Estimated nucleated cell counts came from reference gene primer amplification. The assay was immunoSEQ multiplex PCR, and TCRdb's table has in-frame clones only and misses some. V, J and clone size were drawn from that table, and D and trimming were deduced from the DNA. The repertoire holds fewer than 350,000 clones, with less than 90% as singletons.

This TCR came from a woman aged 25 to 39 with COVID-19, enrolled during active disease. The sample taken for sequencing was peripheral blood. This chain links TRBV30 with TRBJ1-1; D might be TRBD1 (5 bases). CDR3 DNA sequence: TGTGCCTGGAGTGTGGCCCAAGCCAGGGTGAACACTGAAGCTTTCTTT. As protein: CAWSVAQARVNTEAFF.